This entry lists 9 T cell receptor beta chains sequenced from one sample in a study of blood T cells in healthy people across ages. Then a second PCR, running roughly 6 to 12 cycles, was carried out with a sample-barcoded 5' primer and a J-beta primer mix. TCRdb redid the calling of the 5' RACE reads with MiXCR, one entry per CDR3 protein. This sample has about 1,800,000 distinct CDR3 sequences, with roughly 30% found just once. The material sequenced was blood. These receptors were taken from a woman in her thirties in good health.

The chain recombines TRBV12-3 or TRBV12-4 with TRBJ2-7, with a possible D match to TRBD1 (5 bases). V gave up 5 bases and J gave up 10 bases, with 24 bases separating them. The CDR3 is 15 residues long. The CDR3, as DNA: TGTGCCAGCAGTACCACGGCGGCCAGGACAACCACCCAGTACTTC. Translating gives CASSTTAARTTTQYF.

The chain couples TRBV5-1 to TRBJ2-3; the match to TRBD1 covers 7 bases. Trimming took 4 bases from V and 2 from J; bases not matched to a gene: 7. This CDR3 is built from 15 residues. The germline V gene encodes CDR1 SGHRS and CDR2 YFSETQ. CDR3 amino acids: CASSPGDSVTDTQYF. As DNA, the CDR3 is TGCGCCAGCAGCCCAGGGGACAGCGTCACAGATACGCAGTATTTT.

The chain carries TRBV6-1 and TRBJ1-1; no definite D call. V gave up 0 bases and J gave up 4 bases, with 6 bases separating them. Germline CDR1 reads MNHNS; CDR2 reads SASEGT. This CDR3 contains 13 residues. This chain's CDR3 is CASSEAYGTEAFF. As DNA, the CDR3 is TGTGCCAGCAGTGAAGCGTACGGCACTGAAGCTTTCTTT.

The chain has TRBV7-9 and TRBJ1-1, with D uncertain. Germline V gene data show CDR1 as SEHNR and CDR2 as FQNEAQ (reference sequence). The CDR3 loop spans 10 amino acids. Trimming took off 5 bases at V and 6 bases at J, with 4 bases between the two ends. For the CDR3, the DNA is TGTGCCAGCAGCCGCGCTGAAGCTTTCTTT. It translates to CASSRAEAFF. Based on the CDR3 plus reference TRBV7-9 and TRBJ1-1, the full variable domain is DTGVSQNPRHKITKRGQNVTFRCDPISEHNRLYWYRQTLGQGPEFLTYFQNEAQLEKSRLLSDRFSAERPKGSFSTLEIQRTEQGDSAMYLCASSRAEAFFGQGTRLTVV.

The chain employs TRBV20-1 and TRBJ2-6, with a possible D match to TRBD1 (5 bases). Germline assignment: CDR1 DFQATT and CDR2 SNEGSKA (reference sequence). Trimming shortened V by 6 bases and J by 0 bases, and 9 bases separated the two germline ends. The CDR3 contains 14 residues. This CDR3 is CSAVQDSGANVLTF. The CDR3 nucleotides read TGCAGTGCCGTACAGGACTCTGGGGCCAACGTCCTGACTTTC.

J is TRBJ1-1 and V is TRBV5-1; possible D gene TRBD1, 6 bases. Germline CDR1 is SGHRS and CDR2 is YFSETQ. V was clipped by 0 bases and J by 3 bases, with 12 bases between them. The CDR3 totals 15 residues. This CDR3 reads CASSLGSGADTEAFF. DNA of the CDR3: TGCGCCAGCAGCTTGGGGTCGGGGGCAGACACTGAAGCTTTCTTT.

The chain is built from TRBV27 and TRBJ2-3; no clear D. Germline V gives CDR1 MNHEY, CDR2 SMNVEV (reference sequence). The length of the CDR3 is 15 residues. V was cut by 6 bases and J by 2 bases, with 15 bases left in between. The CDR3: CASRGFLRSTDTQYF. The DNA of the CDR3 is TGTGCCAGCAGGGGTTTCCTGCGGTCCACAGATACGCAGTATTTT.

This clonotype occurred many times. V usage is TRBV7-9 and J usage is TRBJ2-7; D is ambiguous. V was cut by 5 bases and J by 1 base, with 9 bases left in between. CDR1 is SEHNR and CDR2 is FQNEAQ in the germline V gene (reference sequence). The CDR3 sequence is 13 residues long. DNA of the CDR3: TGTGCCAGCAGCGCGACGGCTTCCTACGAGCAGTACTTC. It codes for CASSATASYEQYF.

The gene calls are TRBV6-5 and TRBJ2-1; 8 nucleotides align to TRBD1. This CDR3 region has 17 residues. CDR1 and CDR2 (germline): MNHEY, SVGAGI. The trim removed 4 bases at V and 0 bases at J, leaving 8 bases unmatched. This chain's CDR3 is CASSLTPQGASYNEQFF. The CDR3 region has the DNA TGTGCCAGCAGTTTAACCCCCCAGGGGGCCTCCTACAATGAGCAGTTCTTC.